This T cell receptor (beta chain) originates from a study of T cell repertoires in cytomegalovirus infection. Across the whole study: CMV infection together with matching HLA type was indicated by public TCR beta signatures. The study, taken as a whole, reports: People with CMV and the relevant HLA were identified by cumulative public TCR beta family frequency.

This clonotype was seen repeatedly, ten times or more. Its antigen is currently unknown. TCRdb re-called the reads with MiXCR, one entry per CDR3 protein. Here the sample spans roughly 200,000 distinct CDR3 sequences, about 40% being singletons. J gave up 4 bases and V 6 bases, and 2 bases lay outside the gene matches. CDR3 length: 12 amino acids. Germline CDR1 and CDR2: LNHDA and SQIVND (reference sequence). The rearrangement joins TRBV19 to TRBJ2-7; TRBD2 aligns across 8 bases. The clonotype originates from a human donor in good health (CMV status not recorded). Some clones in this sample may be carry-over from other donors' samples. The source was CD8+ T cells from cultured PBMCs, collected from culture after CMV antigen stimulation. CDR3 nucleotide sequence: TGTGCCAGTAGCGGGAGGGATTACGAGCAGTACTTC. This gives the protein CASSGRDYEQYF.